The clone carrying this T cell receptor beta chain was observed a single time. As yet, its antigen is unknown. This sample stems from a study of T cells after yellow fever vaccination. The study's findings and limits: The booster response re-showed most primary clones: around 95% CD4, about 89% CD8. The secondary response peaked faster, at day 5 versus 15, but was weaker.

The CDR3 contains 12 residues. The germline V gene encodes CDR1 SNHLY and CDR2 FYNNEI. Trimming cost V 8 bases and J 3 bases, with 8 bases left between them. One entry per CDR3 protein, called by TCRdb with MiXCR from the 5' RACE reads. In the table there are more than 450,000 distinct CDR3 sequences, about a fifth of which are singletons. The receptor comes from a man younger than 35 who received the YFV17D yellow fever vaccine. This sample comprised PBMCs, obtained around 3 weeks after the first yellow fever vaccination. This chain links TRBV2 with TRBJ1-5; the D is unclear. CDR3 nucleotides: TGTGCCAGCGCCCTCCCCAATCAGCCCCAGCATTTT. This gives the protein CASALPNQPQHF.